These 28 T cell receptor beta chains were all obtained from the same sample, sequenced in a study of graft-versus-host responses after intestinal transplantation. The method was immunoSEQ multiplex PCR; TCRdb's version includes in-frame clones alone and lacks a portion of them. The sample has nearly 30,000 clones, over 60% seen once; the top ten hold 2.5% to 3.5%. The authors processed graft tissue to release intraepithelial and lamina propria lymphocytes. Material: ileum tissue, obtained 98 days after intestinal transplantation. Receptors originate from a human patient who received an intestinal transplant, so some T cells may come from the graft donor.

The chain recombines TRBV5-6 with TRBJ2-7; TRBD1 aligns across 11 bases. CDR3 length: 15 residues. CDR1 and CDR2 from the germline V gene are SGHDT and YYEEEE. J was trimmed by 4 bases and V by 4 bases; bases with no gene match: 7. CDR3 sequence (DNA): TGTGCCAGCAGCAACAAGGGACAGGGGGGGTACGAGCAGTACTTC. Protein sequence: CASSNKGQGGYEQYF.

The J gene is TRBJ2-3, the V gene TRBV4-1; TRBD1 agrees at 8 bases. The germline CDR1 and CDR2 sequences are MGHRA and YSYEKL. The CDR3 spans 16 residues. The V and J ends lost 4 bases and 6 bases, in that order; junction bases with no gene match: 12. In nucleotides, the CDR3 is TGCGCCAGCAGCCGCTCAGGGACAGGCGTTTTTGATACGCAGTATTTT. Its translation is CASSRSGTGVFDTQYF.

A few counts support this clone. The chain combines TRBV7-9 with TRBJ2-3, with 8 bases lining up with TRBD1. The germline V gene has CDR1 SEHNR and CDR2 FQNEAQ (reference sequence). With 5 bases clipped from V and 2 bases from J, the junction kept 6 bases outside the gene matches. The CDR3 is made up of 15 amino acids. Here the CDR3 reads CASSRGQEYTDTQYF. The CDR3 DNA sequence: TGTGCCAGCAGCAGGGGACAGGAGTACACAGATACGCAGTATTTT.

The chain employs TRBV6-6 and TRBJ2-7; D is unclear. The CDR3 extends over 12 amino acids. V lost 0 bases and J 4 bases, leaving 4 bases between the germline ends. Germline values: CDR1 MNHNY, CDR2 SVGAGI (reference sequence). CDR3 nucleotide sequence: TGTGCCAGCAGTTACTCGCTGTACGAGCAGTACTTC. Protein sequence: CASSYSLYEQYF.

This clone was seen more than once but under ten times. CDR3 coding DNA: TGCGCCAGCAGTCAGCCCCGGTTTGACAGGTATAATTCACCCCTCCACTTT. This encodes CASSQPRFDRYNSPLHF. V and J are TRBV23-1 and TRBJ1-6; a possible D gene is TRBD1 (6 bases). TRBV23-1 qualifies as an ORF whose function is uncertain. The CDR3 extends over 17 amino acids. Trimming took off 3 bases at V and 4 bases at J, with 16 bases between the two ends.

The rearrangement uses TRBV4-2 and TRBJ2-1, with D unclear. Trimming took 1 base from V and 9 from J, leaving 7 bases between them. Germline values: CDR1 LGHNA, CDR2 YNFKEQ. The CDR3 is 12 residues long. CDR3 residues: CASSQVGLEQFF. Here the CDR3 DNA reads TGTGCCAGCAGCCAAGTTGGCCTTGAGCAGTTCTTC.

The rearrangement joins TRBV18 to TRBJ2-1; D call uncertain. This CDR3 has 17 amino acids. The V gene's germline CDR1 is KGHSH and CDR2 LQKENI. Trimming took 4 bases from V and 3 from J, leaving 19 bases between them. This chain's CDR3 is CASSLPSWGNHYNEQFF. The CDR3 DNA reads TGTGCCAGCTCACTGCCGTCCTGGGGAAACCACTACAATGAGCAGTTCTTC.

This rearrangement joins TRBV15 to TRBJ2-1; D is uncertain. Trimming shortened V by 1 base and J by 7 bases, and 8 bases separated the two germline ends. In germline, CDR1 is LNHNV, CDR2 YYDKDF (reference sequence). This CDR3 has 13 amino acids. The CDR3 reads CATSRADRNEQFF. In DNA, the CDR3 is TGTGCCACCAGCAGAGCCGACCGAAATGAGCAGTTCTTC.

V gene TRBV9 combines with J gene TRBJ2-3; 9 bases match TRBD2. The V segment lost 4 bases and the J segment 2 bases; nucleotides outside the gene matches: 5. This CDR3 spans 15 amino acids. Germline V gene lookup returns CDR1 SGDLS and CDR2 YYNGEE. CDR3 sequence reads: CASSISGGSTDTQYF. The CDR3 region has the DNA TGTGCCAGCAGCATCAGCGGGGGGTCCACAGATACGCAGTATTTT.

The DNA of the CDR3 is TGTGCCAGCAGCTTGCGGGGTCCCCTCTCCTACAATGAGCAGTTCTTC. Protein product: CASSLRGPLSYNEQFF. This chain joins TRBV7-9 and TRBJ2-1; D is possibly TRBD2 (6 bases). CDR1 is SEHNR and CDR2 is FQNEAQ in the germline V gene (reference sequence). V lost 3 bases and J lost 0, with 12 bases in between. The CDR3 covers 16 residues.

J is TRBJ1-1 and V is TRBV10-2; D is perhaps TRBD1 (6 bases). V lost 6 bases to trimming and J lost 4 bases, with 6 bases between them. CDR3 length: 11 amino acids. Germline CDR1 reads WSHSY; CDR2 reads SAAADI. The chain's CDR3 is CASRQGTEAFF. CDR3 nucleotides: TGCGCCAGCAGACAGGGCACTGAAGCTTTCTTT.

The chain has TRBV29-1 and TRBJ2-2; D perhaps matches TRBD1 (6 bases). The CDR3 totals 13 residues. Trimming shortened V by 6 bases and J by 4 bases, and 12 bases separated the two germline ends. Germline V gives CDR1 SQVTM, CDR2 ANQGSEA. The CDR3 nucleotides read TGCAGCGTCCAACAGGGTCTCACCGGGGAGCTGTTTTTT. Its protein is CSVQQGLTGELFF.

V is TRBV5-3 and J is TRBJ2-4; the match to TRBD1 covers 7 bases. TRBV5-3 is classed as an ORF, of uncertain function. V was clipped by 3 bases and J by 0 bases; unmatched bases: 6. This CDR3 has 16 amino acids. This chain's CDR3 is CARSSLTGPAKNIQYF. CDR3 nucleotides: TGTGCCAGAAGCTCTTTGACAGGGCCAGCCAAAAACATTCAGTACTTC.

Here the CDR3 DNA reads TGTGCCAGCAGCCCCACGGGACTAGGCACAGATACGCAGTATTTT. As protein: CASSPTGLGTDTQYF. V usage is TRBV7-8 and J usage is TRBJ2-3; 8 positions agree with TRBD2. The CDR3 totals 15 residues. Germline lookup yields CDR1 SGHVS and CDR2 FQNEAQ. V gave up 5 bases and J gave up 1 base; unmatched junction bases: 5.

Only a few counts were recorded for this clone. The chain has TRBV28 and TRBJ1-2; D remains ambiguous. Germline V gene lookup returns CDR1 MDHEN and CDR2 SYDVKM. The CDR3 runs to 12 residues. V was clipped by 11 bases and J by 3 bases, with 13 bases between them. CDR3 residues: CALRGNHYGYTF. The CDR3 DNA follows: TGTGCCTTACGGGGAAACCACTATGGCTACACCTTC.

The V and J genes are TRBV4-1 and TRBJ2-2; TRBD1 matches 8 bases. V dropped 0 bases and J dropped 6; count of bases not matched to a gene: 9. Germline V gene sequence: CDR1 MGHRA, CDR2 YSYEKL. The CDR3 extends over 17 amino acids. CDR3 region: CASSQDRTGMRAGELFF. The CDR3 region has the DNA TGCGCCAGCAGCCAAGATCGGACAGGGATGCGGGCCGGGGAGCTGTTTTTT.

The chain joins TRBV5-4 to TRBJ2-2; 9 bases align to TRBD1. This CDR3 contains 16 residues. Germline V gives CDR1 SGHNT, CDR2 YYREEE (reference sequence). J gave up 7 bases and V 6 bases, and 13 bases lay outside the gene matches. CDR3 sequence (DNA): TGTGCCAGCACAATACTAACAGGGGGCGCGGACGGGGAGCTGTTTTTT. Translated, it gives CASTILTGGADGELFF.

CDR3 sequence reads: CASSTRQNTEAFF. The DNA for the CDR3 is TGTGCCAGCAGCACACGACAGAACACTGAAGCTTTCTTT. This rearrangement joins TRBV9 to TRBJ1-1; D unclear. The CDR3 consists of 13 residues. CDR1 and CDR2 (germline): SGDLS, YYNGEE. Deletions cut 4 bases from V and 1 base from J, with 8 bases between.

V gene TRBV27 combines with J gene TRBJ2-7; D unclear. The germline gives CDR1 MNHEY, CDR2 SMNVEV (reference sequence). This CDR3 is 13 amino acids long. Trimming removed 3 bases from V and 4 bases from J, with 10 bases in between. CDR3 sequence (DNA): TGTGCCAGCAGTTTCGTCGCCGGGTACGAGCAGTACTTC. Translating gives CASSFVAGYEQYF.

The chain uses TRBV28 and TRBJ2-5; 9 bases align to TRBD2. This CDR3 has 16 amino acids. The germline gives CDR1 MDHEN, CDR2 SYDVKM. The trim removed 6 bases at V and 2 bases at J, leaving 10 bases unmatched. CDR3 in amino acids: CASSPMGSGGQETQYF. The CDR3 nucleotides are TGTGCCAGCAGCCCAATGGGTAGCGGGGGTCAAGAGACCCAGTACTTC.

The rearrangement uses TRBV27 and TRBJ2-3, with no clear D. CDR3 size: 14 residues. CDR1 is MNHEY, CDR2 SMNVEV, per germline (reference sequence). Trimming took off 9 bases at V and 0 bases at J, with 13 bases between the two ends. In nucleotides, the CDR3 is TGTGCCAGTCACGCGATAACGAGCACAGATACGCAGTATTTT. Amino acids: CASHAITSTDTQYF.

This chain uses TRBV5-1 with TRBJ1-1, with 8 bases aligning to TRBD1. Unmatched junction bases numbered 7, after V lost 4 bases and J lost 5 bases. This CDR3 contains 14 residues. In germline, CDR1 is SGHRS, CDR2 YFSETQ. For the CDR3, the DNA is TGCGCCAGCAGCGTGACAGGGGTCGGGACTGAAGCTTTCTTT. Translated, it gives CASSVTGVGTEAFF. Variable domain in full (rest from reference TRBV5-1 and TRBJ1-1): KAGVTQTPRYLIKTRGQQVTLSCSPISGHRSVSWYQQTPGQGLQFLFEYFSETQRNKGNFPGRFSGRQFSNSRSEMNVSTLELGDSALYLCASSVTGVGTEAFFGQGTRLTVV.

The chain links TRBV5-1 to TRBJ2-7; 11 positions match TRBD1. There are 15 residues in the CDR3. V shed 2 bases and J 3 bases; nucleotides not matched to a gene: 4. Germline values: CDR1 SGHRS, CDR2 YFSETQ. In nucleotides, the CDR3 is TGCGCCAGCAGCTTCCGGGACAGGGGGGTCTACGAGCAGTACTTC. Translation gives CASSFRDRGVYEQYF.

V is TRBV6-6 and J is TRBJ2-3; D call uncertain. This CDR3 has 12 amino acids. V dropped 3 bases and J dropped 5 bases, with 6 bases sitting between them. The germline gives CDR1 MNHNY, CDR2 SVGAGI (reference sequence). Here the CDR3 reads CASSYTVDTQYF. DNA for the CDR3: TGTGCCAGCAGTTATACCGTAGATACGCAGTATTTT.

V is TRBV4-1 and J is TRBJ2-5; the D gene is possibly TRBD2 (5 bases). Germline V gene sequence: CDR1 MGHRA, CDR2 YSYEKL. V lost 5 bases to trimming and J lost 4 bases, with 20 bases between them. The CDR3 is 16 residues long. CDR3 residues: CASSYGVEAKGETQYF. The CDR3 nucleotides are TGCGCCAGCAGCTATGGGGTGGAGGCAAAAGGAGAGACCCAGTACTTC.

This sequence joins TRBV28 and TRBJ1-1; D might be TRBD1 (5 bases). With 5 bases removed from V and 0 bases from J, the gap between germline ends came to 10 bases. This CDR3 comprises 14 residues. Per the germline V gene, CDR1 is MDHEN and CDR2 is SYDVKM. CDR3 DNA sequence: TGTGCCAGCAGTAGGGACGGCATGAACACTGAAGCTTTCTTT. Translating it yields CASSRDGMNTEAFF.

CDR3 protein: CASSLAVGDQNEQFF. The CDR3 DNA sequence: TGCGCCAGCAGCTTGGCGGTAGGAGACCAAAATGAGCAGTTCTTC. This sequence joins TRBV5-1 and TRBJ2-1; D not resolved. V shed 0 bases and J shed 7 bases, with 14 bases lying between them. The CDR3 extends over 15 amino acids. CDR1 is SGHRS, CDR2 YFSETQ, per germline.

The J gene is TRBJ1-5, the V gene TRBV5-4; no definite D call. This CDR3 has 15 amino acids. Germline CDR1 reads SGHNT; CDR2 reads YYREEE (reference sequence). V was clipped by 0 bases and J by 0 bases, with 7 bases between them. The CDR3 spells CASSLEPSSNQPQHF. CDR3 sequence (DNA): TGTGCCAGCAGCTTGGAACCTAGTAGCAATCAGCCCCAGCATTTT.